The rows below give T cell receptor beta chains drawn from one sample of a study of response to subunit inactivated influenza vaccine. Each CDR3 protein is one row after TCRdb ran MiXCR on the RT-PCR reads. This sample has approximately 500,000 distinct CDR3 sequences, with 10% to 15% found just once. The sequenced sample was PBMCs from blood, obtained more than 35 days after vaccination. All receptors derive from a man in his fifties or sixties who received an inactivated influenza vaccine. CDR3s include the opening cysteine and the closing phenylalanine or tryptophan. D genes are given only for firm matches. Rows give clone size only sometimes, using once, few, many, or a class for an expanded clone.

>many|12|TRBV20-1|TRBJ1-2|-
TGCAGTGCTAGAGATTTAAGCTATGGCTACACCTTC
CSARDLSYGYTF
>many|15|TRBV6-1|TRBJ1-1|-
TGTGCCAGCAGTCCCCCTGGGACACTCACTCAGAAAGCTTTCTTT
CASSPPGTLTQKAFF
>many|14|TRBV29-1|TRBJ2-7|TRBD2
TGCAGCGTGGACACCGGGACTAGCGGGGACGAGCAGTACTTC
CSVDTGTSGDEQYF
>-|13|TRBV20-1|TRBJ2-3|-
TGCAGTGCTCCGGGACGGCGCACAGATACGCAGTATTTT
CSAPGRRTDTQYF
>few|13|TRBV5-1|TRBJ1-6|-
TGCGCCAGCAGCACAAGTCTCGATTCACCCCTCCACTTT
CASSTSLDSPLHF
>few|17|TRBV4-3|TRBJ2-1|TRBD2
TGCGCCAGCAGCCAGGACCTGACTAGCGGGAGGGGCAATGAGCAGTTCTTC
CASSQDLTSGRGNEQFF
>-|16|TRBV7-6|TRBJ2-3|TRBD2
TGTGCCAGCACCACGACTAGCGCTACAAGCACAGATACGCAGTATTTT
CASTTTSATSTDTQYF
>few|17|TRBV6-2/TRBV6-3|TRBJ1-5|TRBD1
TGTGCCAGCAGTTACCGGGACAGACTTTATAGCAATCAGCCCCAGCATTTT
CASSYRDRLYSNQPQHF
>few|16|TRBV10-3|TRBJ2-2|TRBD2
TGTGCCATCAGTGAATGGACTAGCGGGAACACCGGGGAGCTGTTTTTT
CAISEWTSGNTGELFF
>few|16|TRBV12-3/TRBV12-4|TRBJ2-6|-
TGTGCCAGCAGAAAGACAGGCACCTCTGGGGCCAACGTCCTGACTTTC
CASRKTGTSGANVLTF
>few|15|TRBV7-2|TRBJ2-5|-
TGTGCCAGCAGCTTATTTGGGCTCGGAGGGGAGACCCAGTACTTC
CASSLFGLGGETQYF
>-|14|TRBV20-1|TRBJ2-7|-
TGCAGTGCTAGCAGGGGGGCCCACCCCTACGAGCAGTACTTC
CSASRGAHPYEQYF
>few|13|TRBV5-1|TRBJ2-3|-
TGCGCCAGCAGCTTGTTCGCCGTAGATACGCAGTATTTT
CASSLFAVDTQYF
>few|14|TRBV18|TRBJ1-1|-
TGTGCCAGCTCACCTCGCAGGCCGCACAATGAAGCTTTCTTT
CASSPRRPHNEAFF
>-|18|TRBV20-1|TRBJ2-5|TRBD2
TGCAGTGCTAGAGGTGCTAGCGGGGGGGATTCGTACCAAGAGACCCAGTACTTC
CSARGASGGDSYQETQYF
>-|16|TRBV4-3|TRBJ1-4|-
TGCGCCAGCAGCCAAGAAAATCGCTCCCCAAACGAAAAACTGTTTTTT
CASSQENRSPNEKLFF
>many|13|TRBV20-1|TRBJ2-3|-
TGCAGTGCAGGTAGCGGACGCACAGATACGCAGTATTTT
CSAGSGRTDTQYF
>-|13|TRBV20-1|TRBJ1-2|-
TGCAGTGCAGAACAGCTTTTTAACTATGGCTACACCTTC
CSAEQLFNYGYTF
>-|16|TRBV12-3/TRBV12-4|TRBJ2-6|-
TGTGCCAGCAGTGGAATTACAGGTTCTGGGGCCAACGTCCTGACTTTC
CASSGITGSGANVLTF
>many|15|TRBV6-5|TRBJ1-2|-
TGTGCCAGCAGTTTACCGGGGAGAGGAGATTATGGCTACACCTTC
CASSLPGRGDYGYTF
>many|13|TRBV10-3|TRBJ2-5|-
TGTGCCATCATGGGGCAGGGGTTGGAGACCCAGTACTTC
CAIMGQGLETQYF
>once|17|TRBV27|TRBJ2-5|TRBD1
TGTGCCAGCAGTCACACCCCCGGGACAGGGGGTGGGGAGACCCAGTACTTC
CASSHTPGTGGGETQYF
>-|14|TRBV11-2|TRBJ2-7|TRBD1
TGTGCCAGCAGCTACGACAGGGTATCCTACGAGCAGTACTTC
CASSYDRVSYEQYF
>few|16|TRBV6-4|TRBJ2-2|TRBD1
TGTGCCAGCAAACAGGGGGAAGGGATCAACACCGGGGAGCTGTTTTTT
CASKQGEGINTGELFF
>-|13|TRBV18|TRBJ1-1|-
TGTGCCAGCTCACCCAACTCGAACACTGAAGCTTTCTTT
CASSPNSNTEAFF
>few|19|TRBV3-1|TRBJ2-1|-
TGTGCCAGCAGGGGTTGGGACCCGGCCTCCCCCAGCTCCTACAATGAGCAGTTCTTC
CASRGWDPASPSSYNEQFF
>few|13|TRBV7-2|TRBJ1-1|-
TGTGCCAGCAGCAAACAAGGGGGGACTGAAGCTTTCTTT
CASSKQGGTEAFF
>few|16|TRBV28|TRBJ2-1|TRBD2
TGTGCCAGCAGTTTCGCCAGGACTAGCGGGATCAATGAGCAGTTCTTC
CASSFARTSGINEQFF
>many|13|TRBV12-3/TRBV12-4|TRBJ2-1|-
TGTGCCAGCAGTTTCGAGAGAAGAGATGAGCAGTTCTTC
CASSFERRDEQFF
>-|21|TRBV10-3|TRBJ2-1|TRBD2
TGTGCCATCAGTGAGGGGACTAAACCTACCGGGATCGCGTCTAGCTACAATGAGCAGTTCTTC
CAISEGTKPTGIASSYNEQFF
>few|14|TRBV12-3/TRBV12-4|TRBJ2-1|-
TGTGCCAGCAGACTCGGGGGCGGGTACAATGAGCAGTTCTTC
CASRLGGGYNEQFF
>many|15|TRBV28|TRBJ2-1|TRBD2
TGTGCCAGCAGTTCGGGGGGGCGCGCCTACAATGAGCAGTTCTTC
CASSSGGRAYNEQFF
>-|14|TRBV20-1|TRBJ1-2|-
TGCAGTGCTAGAGATCGAGGGATAGGGTATGGCTACACCTTC
CSARDRGIGYGYTF
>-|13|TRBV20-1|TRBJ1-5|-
TGCAGTGCCGTCGGGGGGGGCAATCAGCCCCAGCATTTT
CSAVGGGNQPQHF
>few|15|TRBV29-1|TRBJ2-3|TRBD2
TGCAGCGTTGTGTGGCAGCGGGGGGTCACAGATACGCAGTATTTT
CSVVWQRGVTDTQYF
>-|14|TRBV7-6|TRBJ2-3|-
TGTGCCAGCAGCAGCCTTATCGGGGCAGATACGCAGTATTTT
CASSSLIGADTQYF
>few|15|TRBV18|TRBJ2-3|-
TGTGCCAGCTCACCACCGTCGTTCAGGGCGGATACGCAGTATTTT
CASSPPSFRADTQYF
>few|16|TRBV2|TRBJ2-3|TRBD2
TGTGCCAGCAGTGAAGTAGCGGGGGCCCACACAGATACGCAGTATTTT
CASSEVAGAHTDTQYF
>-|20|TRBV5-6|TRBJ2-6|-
TGTGCCAGCAGCTTGAATTTAGGGTCGATCTCTAGCTCTGGGGCCAACGTCCTGACTTTC
CASSLNLGSISSSGANVLTF
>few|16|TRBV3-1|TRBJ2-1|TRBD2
TGTGCCAGCAGCCAAGTGGGACTAGCGGTATCGAATGAGCAGTTCTTC
CASSQVGLAVSNEQFF
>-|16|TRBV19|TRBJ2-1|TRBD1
TGTGCCAGTAGTCGAGAGGGGGGGACAGGGGGAGGTGAGCAGTTCTTC
CASSREGGTGGGEQFF
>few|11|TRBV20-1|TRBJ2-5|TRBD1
TGCAGTGCTGACAGGGGCCAGACCCAGTACTTC
CSADRGQTQYF
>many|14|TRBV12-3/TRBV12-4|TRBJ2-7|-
TGTGCCAGCAGTCCTCAAGGACGGAGCTACGAGCAGTACTTC
CASSPQGRSYEQYF
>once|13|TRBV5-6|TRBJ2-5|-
TGTACCAGCAGCCGCGGGACGGAAGAGACCCAGTACTTC
CTSSRGTEETQYF
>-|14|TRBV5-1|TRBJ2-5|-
TGCGCCAGCAGCTTATGGACAACTCAAGAGACCCAGTACTTC
CASSLWTTQETQYF
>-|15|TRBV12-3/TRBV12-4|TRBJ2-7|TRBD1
TGTGCCAGCAGCTTAAAGGACAGGGCTACCTACGAGCAGTACTTC
CASSLKDRATYEQYF
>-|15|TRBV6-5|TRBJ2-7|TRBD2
TGTGCCAGCAGTTCCTTCACTAGCGGGAGTTACGAGCAGTACTTC
CASSSFTSGSYEQYF
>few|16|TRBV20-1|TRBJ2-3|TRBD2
TGCAGTGCTAGAGAAGGACTAGCGGGAGACACAGATACGCAGTATTTT
CSAREGLAGDTDTQYF
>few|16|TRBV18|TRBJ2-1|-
TGTGCCAGCTCCCCAAAAGACACGAGCTCCTACAATGAGCAGTTCTTC
CASSPKDTSSYNEQFF
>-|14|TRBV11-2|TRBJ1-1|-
TGTGCCAGCAGCTCGGGACGGTTTAATACTGAAGCTTTCTTT
CASSSGRFNTEAFF